The 10 T cell receptor beta chains below all came from one sample that was sequenced in a study of identifying expanded T cells in peripheral blood. Repertoires were generated with immunoSEQ multiplex PCR, while TCRdb's copy carries only in-frame clones and drops some. The sample includes some 72,000 clones, 90% seen only once; the top ten take over 2.5%. Material for sequencing was blood. These receptors were taken from a person between 18 and 69 years old in good health.

There are a few counts of this clone. V is TRBV11-3 and J is TRBJ2-7, with D possibly matching TRBD1 (8 bases). Germline assignment: CDR1 SGHNT and CDR2 YENEEA. This CDR3 is built from 18 residues. Trimming cost V 0 bases and J 3 bases, with 21 bases left between them. This CDR3 reads CASSLDPRTGRVYYEQYF. The CDR3 bases are TGTGCCAGCAGCTTAGATCCCAGGACAGGGAGGGTTTACTACGAGCAGTACTTC.

The J gene is TRBJ1-3, the V gene TRBV12-5; D is unclear. CDR1 is LGHNT and CDR2 is FRNRAP in the germline V gene. Trimming stripped 3 bases from V and 2 bases from J, with 5 bases between. This CDR3 region has 13 residues. CDR3: CASGLSPGNTIYF. CDR3 DNA: TGTGCTAGTGGTTTAAGTCCTGGAAACACCATATATTTT. The complete variable domain, with remaining parts taken from reference TRBV12-5 and TRBJ1-3, reads DARVTQTPRHKVTEMGQEVTMRCQPILGHNTVFWYRQTMMQGLELLAYFRNRAPLDDSGMPKDRFSAEMPDATLATLKIQPSEPRDSAVYFCASGLSPGNTIYFGEGSWLTVV.

The chain couples TRBV4-3 to TRBJ2-1; 7 nucleotides agree with TRBD2. The V segment lost 3 bases and the J segment 3 bases; nucleotides outside the gene matches: 8. The CDR3 sequence is 16 residues long. Germline CDR1 reads LGHNA; CDR2 reads YSLEER. In nucleotides, the CDR3 is TGCGCCAGCAGCCAGGAACCGGGACTAATCTACAATGAGCAGTTCTTC. It yields the protein CASSQEPGLIYNEQFF.

The chain recombines TRBV9 with TRBJ2-6; no clear D. The germline V and J ends were trimmed by 3 bases and 3 bases, with 7 bases remaining between them. CDR3 length equals 14 residues. Germline V gene data show CDR1 as SGDLS and CDR2 as YYNGEE. In nucleotides, the CDR3 is TGTGCCAGCAGCGGTAAGGGTGGGGCCAACGTCCTGACTTTC. Residues: CASSGKGGANVLTF.

This clone was detected once. The chain combines TRBV4-3 with TRBJ1-1; TRBD1 aligns across 7 bases. The CDR3 consists of 15 residues. CDR1 and CDR2 from the germline V gene are LGHNA and YSLEER. The ends lost 4 bases at V and 4 bases at J; junction bases unmatched: 9. The DNA of the CDR3 is TGCGCCAGCAGCCGAGTGTTGGGACAGATCACTGAAGCTTTCTTT. It yields the protein CASSRVLGQITEAFF.

The rearrangement joins TRBV4-2 to TRBJ1-5; D is uncertain. This CDR3 has 15 residues. V was shortened by 3 bases and J by 1 base, with 10 bases between the two germline ends. Germline loops: CDR1 LGHNA, CDR2 YNFKEQ. The CDR3 region has the DNA TGTGCCAGCAGCCAGGCTGGTATGAGCAATCAGCCCCAGCATTTT. As protein: CASSQAGMSNQPQHF.

The chain recombines TRBV5-6 with TRBJ2-1, with TRBD2 matching over 13 bases. Germline CDR1 and CDR2: SGHDT and YYEEEE. The CDR3 has 17 residues. Germline trimming cut 4 bases from V and 10 bases from J; bases unmatched to any gene: 14. Here the CDR3 reads CASSPQAGLAGDREQFF. In DNA form, the CDR3 reads TGTGCCAGCAGCCCTCAGGCTGGACTAGCGGGAGACCGGGAGCAGTTCTTC.

This clone was detected only once. The chain uses TRBV7-2 and TRBJ2-2; no clear D gene. Deletions cut 2 bases from V and 7 bases from J, with 17 bases between. CDR1 and CDR2 (germline): SGHTA, FQGNSA. This CDR3 has 16 amino acids. The CDR3 nucleotides are TGTGCCAGCAGCTTATTCTCGGACCCGATTGTCGGGGAGCTGTTTTTT. Encoded protein: CASSLFSDPIVGELFF.

The chain combines TRBV21-1 with TRBJ2-5; the table's D call, TRBD2, was not checked against the DNA. TRBV21-1 is listed as a pseudogene. This CDR3 is 15 amino acids long. This CDR3 reads CASLFDQRGIETQYF. CDR3 bases: TGTGCCAGCCTCTTCGACCAGCGGGGGATAGAGACCCAGTACTTC.

In regard to this clone: This sample includes further DNA sequences coding for the same CDR3. The chain is built from TRBV5-1 and TRBJ2-7; no reliable D call. V gave up 5 bases and J gave up 3 bases, with 6 bases separating them. The germline CDR1 and CDR2 sequences are SGHRS and YFSETQ. The CDR3 is 11 residues long. CDR3 DNA sequence: TGCGCCAGCAGAGACGGCTACGAGCAGTACTTC. It codes for CASRDGYEQYF.